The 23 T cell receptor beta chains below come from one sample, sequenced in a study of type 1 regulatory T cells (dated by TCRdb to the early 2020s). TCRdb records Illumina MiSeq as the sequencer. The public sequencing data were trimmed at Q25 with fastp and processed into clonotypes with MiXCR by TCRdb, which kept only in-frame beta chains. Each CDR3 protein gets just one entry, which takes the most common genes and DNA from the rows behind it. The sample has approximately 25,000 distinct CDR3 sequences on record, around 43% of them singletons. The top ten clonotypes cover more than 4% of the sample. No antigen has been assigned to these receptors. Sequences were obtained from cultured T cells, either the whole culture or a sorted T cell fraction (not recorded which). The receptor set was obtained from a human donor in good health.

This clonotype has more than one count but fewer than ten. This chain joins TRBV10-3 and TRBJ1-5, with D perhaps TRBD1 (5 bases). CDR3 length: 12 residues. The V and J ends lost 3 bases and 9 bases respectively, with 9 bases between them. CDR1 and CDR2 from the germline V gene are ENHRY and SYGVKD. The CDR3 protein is CAISEGASPQHF. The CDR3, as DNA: TGTGCCATCAGTGAAGGGGCGTCGCCCCAGCATTTT.

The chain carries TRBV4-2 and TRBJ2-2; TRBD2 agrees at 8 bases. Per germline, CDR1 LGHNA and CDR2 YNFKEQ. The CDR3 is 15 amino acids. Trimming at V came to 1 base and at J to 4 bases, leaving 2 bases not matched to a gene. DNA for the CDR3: TGTGCCAGCAGCCAAGCGGGGGGGGCCACCGGGGAGCTGTTTTTT. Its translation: CASSQAGGATGELFF.

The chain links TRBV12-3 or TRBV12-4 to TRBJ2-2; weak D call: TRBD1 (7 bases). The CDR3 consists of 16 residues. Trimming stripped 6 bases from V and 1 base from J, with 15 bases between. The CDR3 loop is CASRRGTVLNTGELFF. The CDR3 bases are TGTGCCAGCAGACGGGGGACAGTACTGAACACCGGGGAGCTGTTTTTT.

The CDR3 DNA reads as TGTGCCAGCAGCTCCCCCGGGCTACACACCGGGGAGCTGTTTTTT. This sequence encodes CASSSPGLHTGELFF. This chain links TRBV7-2 with TRBJ2-2; no clear D. The CDR3 spans 15 residues. Germline CDR1 SGHTA, CDR2 FQGNSA. Trimming stripped 4 bases from V and 3 bases from J, with 12 bases between.

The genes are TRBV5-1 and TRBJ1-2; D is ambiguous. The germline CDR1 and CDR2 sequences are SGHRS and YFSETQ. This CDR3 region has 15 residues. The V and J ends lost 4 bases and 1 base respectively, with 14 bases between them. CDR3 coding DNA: TGCGCCAGCAGCGAAGGTTACGGGAGTAACTATGGCTACACCTTC. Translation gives CASSEGYGSNYGYTF.

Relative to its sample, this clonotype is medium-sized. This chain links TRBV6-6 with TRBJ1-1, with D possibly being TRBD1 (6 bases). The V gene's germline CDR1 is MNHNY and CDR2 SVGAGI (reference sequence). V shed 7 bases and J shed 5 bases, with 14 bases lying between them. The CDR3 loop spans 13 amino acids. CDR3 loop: CASITQGSTEAFF. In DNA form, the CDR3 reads TGTGCCAGCATAACACAGGGATCTACTGAAGCTTTCTTT.

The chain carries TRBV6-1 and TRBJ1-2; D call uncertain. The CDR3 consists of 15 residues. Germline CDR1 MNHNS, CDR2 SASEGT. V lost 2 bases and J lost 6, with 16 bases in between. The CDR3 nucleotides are TGTGCCAGCAGTGAACTGGGAGCACCGCTGGATGGCTACACCTTC. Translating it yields CASSELGAPLDGYTF.

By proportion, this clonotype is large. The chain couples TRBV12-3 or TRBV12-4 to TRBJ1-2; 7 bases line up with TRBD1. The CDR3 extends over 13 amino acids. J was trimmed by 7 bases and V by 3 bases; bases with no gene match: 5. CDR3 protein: CASSFLGTAGYTF. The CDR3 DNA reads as TGTGCCAGCAGTTTCCTTGGGACAGCTGGCTACACCTTC.

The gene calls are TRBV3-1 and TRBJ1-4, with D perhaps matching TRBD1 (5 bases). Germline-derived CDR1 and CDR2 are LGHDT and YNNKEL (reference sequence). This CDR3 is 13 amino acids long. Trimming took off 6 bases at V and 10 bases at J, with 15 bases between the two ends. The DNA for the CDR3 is TGTGCCAGCAGTGGGACCCCAGGGAGAAAACTGTTTTTT. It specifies CASSGTPGRKLFF.

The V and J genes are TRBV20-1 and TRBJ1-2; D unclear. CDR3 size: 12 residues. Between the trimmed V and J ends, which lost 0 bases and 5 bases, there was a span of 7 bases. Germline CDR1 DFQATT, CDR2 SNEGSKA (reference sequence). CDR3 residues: CSARDNVYGYTF. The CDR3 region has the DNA TGCAGTGCTAGAGACAATGTTTATGGCTACACCTTC.

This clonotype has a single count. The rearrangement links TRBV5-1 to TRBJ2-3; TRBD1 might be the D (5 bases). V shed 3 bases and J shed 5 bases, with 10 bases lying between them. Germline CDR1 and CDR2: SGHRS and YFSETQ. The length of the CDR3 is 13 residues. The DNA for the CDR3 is TGCGCCAGCAGCTCGACAGTCCAAGATACGCAGTATTTT. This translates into CASSSTVQDTQYF.

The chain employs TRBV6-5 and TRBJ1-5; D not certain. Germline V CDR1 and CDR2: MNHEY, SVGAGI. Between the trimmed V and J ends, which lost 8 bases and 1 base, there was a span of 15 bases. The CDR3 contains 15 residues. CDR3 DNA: TGTGCCAGCCAAATGCGGGCAGAGAGCAATCAGCCCCAGCATTTT. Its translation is CASQMRAESNQPQHF.

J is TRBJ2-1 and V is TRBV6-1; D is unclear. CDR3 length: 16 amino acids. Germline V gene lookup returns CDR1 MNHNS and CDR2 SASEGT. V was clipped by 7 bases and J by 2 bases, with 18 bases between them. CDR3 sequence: CASTTMDTYPYNEQFF. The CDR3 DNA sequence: TGTGCCAGCACCACAATGGATACATATCCCTACAATGAGCAGTTCTTC.

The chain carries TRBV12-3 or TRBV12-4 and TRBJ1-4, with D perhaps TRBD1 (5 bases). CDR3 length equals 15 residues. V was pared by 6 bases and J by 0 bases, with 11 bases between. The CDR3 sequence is CASSRGRTTNEKLFF. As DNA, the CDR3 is TGTGCCAGCAGCCGGGGCCGAACAACTAATGAAAAACTGTTTTTT.

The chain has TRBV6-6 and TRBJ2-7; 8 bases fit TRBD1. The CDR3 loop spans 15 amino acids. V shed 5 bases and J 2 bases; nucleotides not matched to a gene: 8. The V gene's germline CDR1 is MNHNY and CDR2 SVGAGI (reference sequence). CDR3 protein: CASSQNSGGPYEQYF. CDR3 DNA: TGTGCCAGCAGTCAGAATTCAGGGGGCCCCTACGAGCAGTACTTC.

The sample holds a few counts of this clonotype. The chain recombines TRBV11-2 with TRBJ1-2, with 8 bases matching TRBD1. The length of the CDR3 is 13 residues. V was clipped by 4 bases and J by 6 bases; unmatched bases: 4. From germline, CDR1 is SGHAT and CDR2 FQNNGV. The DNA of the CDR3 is TGTGCCAGCAGCTGGACAGGGCTAAATGGCTACACCTTC. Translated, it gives CASSWTGLNGYTF.

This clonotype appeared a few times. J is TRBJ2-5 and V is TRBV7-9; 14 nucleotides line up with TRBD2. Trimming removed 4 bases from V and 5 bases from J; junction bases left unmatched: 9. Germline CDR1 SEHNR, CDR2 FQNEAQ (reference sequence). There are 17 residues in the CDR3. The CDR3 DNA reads TGTGCCAGCAGCTCCAGGACTAGCGGGGGGCAAGGGGAGACCCAGTACTTC. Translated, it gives CASSSRTSGGQGETQYF. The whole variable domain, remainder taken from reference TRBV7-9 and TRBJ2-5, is DTGVSQNPRHKITKRGQNVTFRCDPISEHNRLYWYRQTLGQGPEFLTYFQNEAQLEKSRLLSDRFSAERPKGSFSTLEIQRTEQGDSAMYLCASSSRTSGGQGETQYFGPGTRLLVL.

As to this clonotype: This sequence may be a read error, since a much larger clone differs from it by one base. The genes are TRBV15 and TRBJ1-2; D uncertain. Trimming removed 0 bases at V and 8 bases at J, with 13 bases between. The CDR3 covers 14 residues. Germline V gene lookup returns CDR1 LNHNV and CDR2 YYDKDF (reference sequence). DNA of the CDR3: TGTGCCACCAGCAGAGATCTACTTCTCGAGGGCTACACCTTC. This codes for CATSRDLLLEGYTF.

CDR3 nucleotide sequence: TGTGCCAGCAGCCCACGTAGAGTCGGCACAGATACGCAGTATTTT. As protein: CASSPRRVGTDTQYF. The rearrangement uses TRBV5-8 and TRBJ2-3; D not resolved. This CDR3 has 15 amino acids. The germline CDR1 and CDR2 sequences are SGHTS and YDEGEE. The V end lost 4 bases, the J end lost 1 base, and 13 bases lay between the germline ends. The full variable domain, its missing parts supplied by reference TRBV5-8 and TRBJ2-3, is EAGVTQSPTHLIKTRGQQATLRCSPISGHTSVYWYQQALGLGLQFLLWYDEGEERNRGNFPPRFSGRQFPNYSSELNVNALELEDSALYLCASSPRRVGTDTQYFGPGTRLTVL.

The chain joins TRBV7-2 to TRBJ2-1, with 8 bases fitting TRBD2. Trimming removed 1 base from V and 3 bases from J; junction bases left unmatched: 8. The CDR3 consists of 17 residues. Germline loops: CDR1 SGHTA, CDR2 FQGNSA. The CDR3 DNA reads TGTGCCAGCAGCTTAGACGTTGGCGGGGGGAACTACAATGAGCAGTTCTTC. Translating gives CASSLDVGGGNYNEQFF.

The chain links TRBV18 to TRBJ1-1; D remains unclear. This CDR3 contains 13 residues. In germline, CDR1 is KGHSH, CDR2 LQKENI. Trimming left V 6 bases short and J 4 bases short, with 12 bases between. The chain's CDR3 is CASSPMEGTEAFF. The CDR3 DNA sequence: TGTGCCAGCTCCCCGATGGAGGGCACTGAAGCTTTCTTT.

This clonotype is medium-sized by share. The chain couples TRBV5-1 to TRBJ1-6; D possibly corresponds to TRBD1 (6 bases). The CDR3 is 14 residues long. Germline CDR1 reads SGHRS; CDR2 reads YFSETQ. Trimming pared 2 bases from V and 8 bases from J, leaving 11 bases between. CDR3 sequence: CASSLGPGDSPLHF. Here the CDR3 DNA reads TGCGCCAGCAGCTTAGGCCCAGGGGATTCACCCCTCCACTTT. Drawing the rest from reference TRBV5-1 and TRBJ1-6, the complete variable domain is KAGVTQTPRYLIKTRGQQVTLSCSPISGHRSVSWYQQTPGQGLQFLFEYFSETQRNKGNFPGRFSGRQFSNSRSEMNVSTLELGDSALYLCASSLGPGDSPLHFGNGTRLTVT.

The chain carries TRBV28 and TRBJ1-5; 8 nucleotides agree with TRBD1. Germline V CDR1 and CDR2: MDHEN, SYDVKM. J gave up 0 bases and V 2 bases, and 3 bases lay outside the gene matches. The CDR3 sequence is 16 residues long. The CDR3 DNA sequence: TGTGCCAGCAGTTTACAGGGGGCGGGTAGCAATCAGCCCCAGCATTTT. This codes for CASSLQGAGSNQPQHF.